These T cell receptor beta chains were read from a single sample in a study of vaccination and CD4 T cells after COVID-19. The antigens these receptors bind are not known. Via MiXCR, TCRdb re-called the PCR reads, giving one row per CDR3 protein. Altogether some 3,300 distinct CDR3 sequences are present, under 25% being singletons, with the ten largest covering 15%. The sequencing input was CD4+ T cells from blood, cultured in vitro. These receptors were taken from a human donor in good health. Each CDR3 is given with its conserved first and last residue. The D gene is left open where the match is weak. The size of a clone is reported for some rows only, either as once, few or many, or as a class for expanded clones.

>few|NA|TRBV11-2|TRBJ1-2
CASSLVLGMDYGYTF
TGTGCCAGCAGCTTAGTACTGGGGATGGACTATGGCTACACCTTC
>NA|NA|TRBV7-6|TRBJ2-2
CASAGGYTGELFF
TGTGCCAGCGCAGGGGGGTACACCGGGGAGCTGTTTTTT
>medium-sized|NA|TRBV20-1|TRBJ2-2
CSARERLGTGELFF
TGCAGTGCTAGAGAACGTCTGGGCACCGGGGAGCTGTTTTTT
>few|NA|TRBV20-1|TRBJ2-5
CSARPSFKTQYF
TGCAGTGCCAGGCCCAGCTTTAAGACCCAGTACTTC
>NA|TRBD2|TRBV11-2|TRBJ2-1
CASTEVGGTDEQFF
TGTGCCAGCACCGAAGTCGGGGGGACGGATGAGCAGTTCTTC
>NA|TRBD1|TRBV4-1|TRBJ2-5
CASSQVYRGKETQYF
TGCGCCAGCAGCCAAGTGTACAGGGGAAAAGAGACCCAGTACTTC
>NA|NA|TRBV19|TRBJ2-7
CASSIGGGSREQYF
TGTGCCAGTAGTATTGGAGGGGGCTCGAGGGAGCAGTACTTC
>few|NA|TRBV6-2/TRBV6-3|TRBJ1-1
CASSRRVITEAFF
TGTGCCAGCAGTCGCAGGGTGATCACTGAAGCTTTCTTT
>NA|TRBD2|TRBV7-6|TRBJ2-3
CASSPVGTSGGTDTQYF
TGTGCCAGCAGCCCAGTCGGGACTAGCGGGGGGACAGATACGCAGTATTTT
>NA|NA|TRBV28|TRBJ1-4
CASSDPGSTNEKLFF
TGTGCCAGCAGCGACCCAGGGTCGACTAATGAAAAACTGTTTTTT
>NA|NA|TRBV27|TRBJ2-1
CASRLSGNDNEQFF
TGTGCCAGCAGGCTTAGCGGCAATGACAATGAGCAGTTCTTC
>NA|NA|TRBV7-9|TRBJ1-4
CASSVGSNEKLFF
TGTGCCAGCAGCGTGGGGTCTAATGAAAAACTGTTTTTT
>NA|NA|TRBV7-2|TRBJ1-1
CASSISRDTEAFF
TGTGCCAGCAGCATCTCACGTGACACTGAAGCTTTCTTT
>NA|NA|TRBV7-2|TRBJ1-2
CASIRDGLPSYGYTF
TGTGCCAGCATCCGCGACGGGCTCCCCTCTTACGGCTACACCTTC
>few|TRBD2|TRBV7-3|TRBJ2-5
CATSQSSGRPQETQYF
TGTGCCACCTCACAATCTAGCGGGAGGCCTCAAGAGACCCAGTACTTC
>few|NA|TRBV6-1|TRBJ2-7
CASRVETGYEQYF
TGTGCCAGCAGGGTTGAGACAGGCTACGAGCAGTACTTC
>NA|NA|TRBV20-1|TRBJ1-4
CSARVRATNEKLFF
TGCAGTGCTAGAGTAAGGGCAACTAATGAAAAACTGTTTTTT
>few|TRBD2|TRBV19|TRBJ2-3
CASSGGGSTDTQYF
TGTGCCAGTAGTGGGGGAGGGAGCACAGATACGCAGTATTTT
>few|NA|TRBV29-1|TRBJ2-6
CSVVVGGGANVLTF
TGCAGCGTTGTAGTGGGCGGTGGGGCCAACGTCCTGACTTTC
>few|NA|TRBV21-1|TRBJ2-2
CASSKVSSGCAVRTGELFF
TGTGCCAGCAGCAAAGTTTCTAGCGGGTGTGCGGTTCGTACCGGGGAGCTGTTTTTT
>few|TRBD1|TRBV19|TRBJ2-7
CASSIAGTGPYEQYF
TGTGCCAGTAGTATAGCCGGGACAGGGCCCTACGAGCAGTACTTC
>NA|TRBD2|TRBV19|TRBJ2-3
CASSIERGTDTQYF
TGTGCCAGTAGTATAGAGCGGGGGACAGATACGCAGTATTTT
>NA|TRBD2|TRBV20-1|TRBJ2-1
CSARSLAGPFDEQFF
TGCAGTGCTAGATCCCTAGCGGGACCCTTCGATGAGCAGTTCTTC
>NA|NA|TRBV18|TRBJ2-5
CASSPRLGETQYF
TGTGCCAGCTCACCACGATTGGGAGAGACCCAGTACTTC
>NA|NA|TRBV19|TRBJ2-2
CASSRMNTGELFF
TGTGCCAGTAGTCGCATGAACACCGGGGAGCTGTTTTTT
>NA|NA|TRBV20-1|TRBJ2-1
CSARDLGFGPNNEQFF
TGCAGTGCTAGAGATCTTGGTTTCGGGCCAAACAATGAGCAGTTCTTC
>NA|NA|TRBV12-3/TRBV12-4|TRBJ1-1
CASRPGAQDTEAFF
TGTGCCAGCCGCCCCGGGGCTCAGGACACTGAAGCTTTCTTT
>NA|NA|TRBV18|TRBJ1-2
CASSPPGSSYGYTF
TGTGCCAGCTCACCACCTGGGTCCAGTTATGGCTACACCTTC
>few|NA|TRBV20-1|TRBJ1-2
CSASLERDTF
TGCAGTGCTAGCCTTGAAAGGGACACCTTC
>few|NA|TRBV19|TRBJ1-2
CASSRDPKGPYGYTF
TGTGCCAGTAGCCGGGACCCTAAGGGCCCCTATGGCTACACCTTC
>NA|TRBD1|TRBV6-5|TRBJ1-4
CASSYAGQGDEKLFF
TGTGCCAGCAGTTACGCGGGACAGGGAGATGAAAAACTGTTTTTT
>few|TRBD1|TRBV7-2|TRBJ1-6
CASSLTGTANSPLHF
TGTGCCAGCAGCTTGACCGGGACAGCTAATTCACCCCTCCACTTT
>NA|TRBD2|TRBV2|TRBJ2-5
CATQLAGAETQYF
TGTGCCACCCAACTAGCGGGAGCTGAGACCCAGTACTTC
>few|NA|TRBV9|TRBJ2-3
CASSVGLAVAADTQYF
TGTGCCAGCAGCGTAGGGTTAGCGGTCGCGGCAGATACGCAGTATTTT
>few|NA|TRBV7-6|TRBJ2-3
CASSLPAARTDTQYF
TGTGCCAGCAGCTTACCAGCGGCCCGCACAGATACGCAGTATTTT
>few|TRBD2|TRBV28|TRBJ2-3
CASSSNGGGGDTQYF
TGTGCCAGCAGTTCGAACGGGGGGGGTGGAGATACGCAGTATTTT
>few|TRBD1|TRBV20-1|TRBJ2-5
CSAPPRGQQETQYF
TGCAGTGCTCCCCCTAGGGGGCAGCAAGAGACCCAGTACTTC
>NA|NA|TRBV7-2|TRBJ2-7
CASSFARTYEQYF
TGTGCCAGCAGCTTTGCCAGAACCTACGAGCAGTACTTC
>NA|NA|TRBV6-1|TRBJ2-3
CASGLGALETDTQYF
TGTGCCAGCGGCCTGGGAGCGCTGGAGACAGATACGCAGTATTTT
>NA|TRBD1|TRBV30|TRBJ2-7
CAWSPGTVSYEQYF
TGTGCCTGGAGTCCCGGGACAGTCTCCTACGAGCAGTACTTC
>few|NA|TRBV15|TRBJ2-2
CATSAHETGELFF
TGTGCCACCAGCGCCCACGAAACCGGGGAGCTGTTTTTT
>NA|NA|TRBV20-1|TRBJ2-7
CSPRTSAIYEQYF
TGCAGTCCCCGGACTTCGGCTATTTACGAGCAGTACTTC
>NA|NA|TRBV5-1|TRBJ1-5
CASSKDGYSNQPQHF
TGCGCCAGCAGCAAAGACGGTTATAGCAATCAGCCCCAGCATTTT
>few|NA|TRBV20-1|TRBJ2-3
CSARTHEGTQYF
TGCAGTGCTCGTACCCACGAGGGTACGCAGTATTTT
>medium-sized|NA|TRBV6-5|TRBJ1-1
CASSYSLSTEAFF
TGTGCCAGCAGTTACTCGTTGTCCACTGAAGCTTTCTTT
>few|NA|TRBV7-2|TRBJ1-2
CASSPEGYGYTF
TGTGCCAGCAGCCCCGAAGGGTATGGCTACACCTTC
>few|NA|TRBV18|TRBJ2-6
CASSTTGFGANVLTF
TGTGCCAGCTCAACAACAGGGTTCGGGGCCAACGTCCTGACTTTC
>NA|NA|TRBV7-9|TRBJ2-7
CASSLGGPFLSEQYF
TGTGCCAGCAGTCTCGGGGGTCCCTTCCTTAGTGAGCAGTACTTC
>few|NA|TRBV28|TRBJ2-1
CASSLRGSSAYNEQFF
TGTGCCAGCAGTTTACGGGGGTCTAGCGCCTACAATGAGCAGTTCTTC
>few|NA|TRBV6-5|TRBJ2-7
CASSYSVTASREQYF
TGTGCCAGCAGTTACTCGGTAACGGCGTCTAGGGAGCAGTACTTC
>NA|NA|TRBV6-1|TRBJ2-7
CASGRGGYEQYF
TGTGCCAGCGGCAGGGGGGGCTACGAGCAGTACTTC
>NA|NA|TRBV9|TRBJ1-1
CASSVGPISEAFF
TGTGCCAGCAGCGTAGGGCCCATCTCTGAAGCTTTCTTT
>few|NA|TRBV20-1|TRBJ2-1
CSAEDYRIRNEQFF
TGCAGTGCCGAGGACTACCGAATTAGGAATGAGCAGTTCTTC
>once|NA|TRBV9|TRBJ2-7
CASSVDVSYEQYF
TGTGCCAGCAGCGTAGACGTTTCCTACGAGCAGTACTTC
>few|TRBD1|TRBV6-1|TRBJ2-7
CASSRQGGTYEQYF
TGTGCCAGCAGCAGACAGGGGGGAACCTACGAGCAGTACTTC
>NA|TRBD1|TRBV27|TRBJ1-1
CASSLLADREVVEAFF
TGTGCCAGCAGTTTATTGGCTGACAGGGAGGTGGTTGAAGCTTTCTTT
>NA|NA|TRBV6-5|TRBJ1-6
CASSYSGVVAQGISPLHF
TGTGCCAGCAGTTACTCTGGGGTGGTTGCTCAGGGGATATCACCCCTCCACTTT
>NA|TRBD2|TRBV20-1|TRBJ2-1
CSDMGGKSYNEQFF
TGCAGTGACATGGGAGGGAAGTCCTACAATGAGCAGTTCTTC
>NA|NA|TRBV28|TRBJ1-5
CASSFYLGAQPQHF
TGTGCCAGCAGTTTTTATCTGGGAGCTCAGCCCCAGCATTTT